This TCR beta chain was identified in a study of CD8 T cells in ankylosing spondylitis. Overall study results and limits: What seemed typical of ankylosing spondylitis blood was a TCR beta motif built from under 10 highly homologous variants. Previously reported in reactive arthritis synovial fluid and blood were some of the motif variants. Significant enrichment of disease-linked clones was reported in matched ankylosing spondylitis synovial fluid.

This clonotype has a count of ten or more. The antigen is undetermined. The germline gives CDR1 SGHRS, CDR2 YFSETQ. CDR3 length: 15 residues. V was clipped by 4 bases and J by 6 bases, with 18 bases between them. Quantitative 5'-RACE with molecular barcodes produced the TCR beta libraries. TCRdb recomputed calls from the 5' RACE reads with MiXCR, one row per CDR3 protein. The table lists tens of thousands of distinct CDR3 sequences, roughly 9.6% of them singletons, with approximately 1.4% in the top ten. J is TRBJ2-3 and V is TRBV5-1; perhaps TRBD2 as D (7 bases). The clonotype was recovered from a male donor with ankylosing spondylitis or in good health (not recorded which). Input material: blood, either unsorted or a sorted T cell fraction (not recorded which). In DNA, the CDR3 is TGCGCCAGCAGCCTTAGCGGGTCGAGGGGGGATACGCAGTATTTT. It is translated as CASSLSGSRGDTQYF.